This T cell receptor beta chain was sequenced during a study of T cell changes during pregnancy in multiple sclerosis. The germline gives CDR1 MNHNY, CDR2 SVGAGI (reference sequence). The length of the CDR3 is 15 residues. Trimming stripped 6 bases from V and 8 bases from J, with 19 bases between. The repertoire was sequenced with immunoSEQ multiplex PCR; TCRdb's copy has only in-frame clones and lacks some. The sample carries about 25,000 clones, more than 85% recorded once. The sequence derives from a female donor in good health, enrolled as a control in a pregnancy study. The sequencing here drew on CD4+ T cells from peripheral blood mononuclear cells, taken in the second trimester of pregnancy. The genes are TRBV6-6 and TRBJ1-4; TRBD1 is a possible D gene (6 bases). The CDR3 loop reads CASSRATGEGEKLFF. The CDR3 DNA reads as TGTGCCAGCAGCCGAGCGACAGGAGAAGGGGAAAAACTGTTTTTT.